The rows below give T cell receptor beta chains drawn from one sample of a study of T cells in tuberculosis. Assay: immunoSEQ multiplex PCR; the TCRdb copy retains only in-frame clones and omits some. The sample has under 40,000 clones; approximately 94% are singletons. Sequencing was performed on PBMCs. Source of these receptors: a donor aged 10 to 29 with latent tuberculosis or without tuberculosis infection. The CDR3 runs from the conserved cysteine through the conserved F or W. The D gene is left open where the match is weak. Clone sizes are given selectively: once, few, many, or a class where the clone is expanded.

D gene: .; V gene: TRBV5-6; clone size: medium-sized; J gene: TRBJ2-5; CDR3 DNA: TGTGCCAGCAGCCAAGGACAGTTACAAGAGACCCAGTACTTC; CDR3 protein: CASSQGQLQETQYF
D gene: .; V gene: TRBV9; clone size: .; J gene: TRBJ2-2; CDR3 DNA: TGTGCCAGCAGCGTACGCCGGACTGCGAACACCGGGGAGCTGTTTTTT; CDR3 protein: CASSVRRTANTGELFF
D gene: TRBD1; V gene: TRBV6-1; clone size: .; J gene: TRBJ2-7; CDR3 DNA: TGTGCCAGCAAAGGGACAGGTCTCTACGAGCAGTACTTC; CDR3 protein: CASKGTGLYEQYF
D gene: .; V gene: TRBV11-2; clone size: .; J gene: TRBJ2-3; CDR3 DNA: TGTGCCAGCAGCTTAAAGTCCCTAACAGGGCTTTTTTTTCCAGATACGCAGTATTTT; CDR3 protein: CASSLKSLTGLFFPDTQYF
D gene: .; V gene: TRBV2; clone size: .; J gene: TRBJ2-7; CDR3 DNA: TGTGCCAGCAGGTCAGGACAAGTCTACGAGCAGTACTTC; CDR3 protein: CASRSGQVYEQYF
D gene: TRBD1; V gene: TRBV5-6; clone size: .; J gene: TRBJ2-3; CDR3 DNA: TGTGCCAGCAGCTACACAGGGGCCGATACGCAGTATTTT; CDR3 protein: CASSYTGADTQYF
D gene: TRBD1; V gene: TRBV29-1; clone size: .; J gene: TRBJ2-7; CDR3 DNA: TGCAGCGTTGAAGATGTAGTAGCGACAGGGCACGAGCAGTACTTC; CDR3 protein: CSVEDVVATGHEQYF
D gene: .; V gene: TRBV14; clone size: .; J gene: TRBJ2-3; CDR3 DNA: TGTGCCAGGCGGTCGGGGTTTCGCACAGATACGCAGTATTTT; CDR3 protein: CARRSGFRTDTQYF
D gene: .; V gene: TRBV5-4; clone size: .; J gene: TRBJ1-4; CDR3 DNA: TGTGCCAGCAGCTCCTTGGAGGCTAGTGAAAAACTGTTTTTT; CDR3 protein: CASSSLEASEKLFF
D gene: TRBD1; V gene: TRBV18; clone size: .; J gene: TRBJ2-1; CDR3 DNA: TGTGCCAGCTCCCCAAGGACAGGGACGGATGAGCAGTTCTTC; CDR3 protein: CASSPRTGTDEQFF
D gene: TRBD1; V gene: TRBV19; clone size: few; J gene: TRBJ2-7; CDR3 DNA: TGTGCCAGTAGTAGGGACAGGGGGTACGAGCAGTACTTC; CDR3 protein: CASSRDRGYEQYF
D gene: .; V gene: TRBV7-9; clone size: .; J gene: TRBJ1-3; CDR3 DNA: TGTGCCAGCAGCTCGGGTTTCTCTGGAAACACCATATATTTT; CDR3 protein: CASSSGFSGNTIYF
D gene: .; V gene: TRBV13; clone size: .; J gene: TRBJ1-1; CDR3 DNA: TGTGCCAGCAGACAACAGGGTTACACTGAAGCTTTCTTT; CDR3 protein: CASRQQGYTEAFF
D gene: .; V gene: TRBV6-1; clone size: .; J gene: TRBJ2-3; CDR3 DNA: TGTGCCAGCAGTGTGGTGGCGGCCACAGATACGCAGTATTTT; CDR3 protein: CASSVVAATDTQYF
D gene: .; V gene: TRBV27; clone size: .; J gene: TRBJ2-7; CDR3 DNA: TGTGCCAGCAGTTTAGGGGGCCCCTCTAGGAGCGAGCAGTACTTC; CDR3 protein: CASSLGGPSRSEQYF
D gene: .; V gene: TRBV10-1; clone size: once; J gene: TRBJ1-1; CDR3 DNA: TGCGCCACCTTGTATAACACTGAAGCTTTCTTT; CDR3 protein: CATLYNTEAFF
D gene: .; V gene: TRBV15; clone size: .; J gene: TRBJ1-3; CDR3 DNA: TGTGCCACCAGCGGAGACAAGCTAGGTGGAAACACCATATATTTT; CDR3 protein: CATSGDKLGGNTIYF
D gene: TRBD2; V gene: TRBV9; clone size: .; J gene: TRBJ2-5; CDR3 DNA: TGTGCCAGCAGCCTGGGGCTAGCGGGAGCTGAGGAGACCCAGTACTTC; CDR3 protein: CASSLGLAGAEETQYF
D gene: TRBD2; V gene: TRBV29-1; clone size: .; J gene: TRBJ2-3; CDR3 DNA: TGCAGCGTTGGAGCGGGAGGGGGTACGCAGTATTTT; CDR3 protein: CSVGAGGGTQYF
D gene: .; V gene: TRBV2; clone size: .; J gene: TRBJ2-1; CDR3 DNA: TGTGCCAGCACCACGGAGTACAATGAGCAGTTCTTC; CDR3 protein: CASTTEYNEQFF
D gene: .; V gene: TRBV5-5; clone size: .; J gene: TRBJ2-6; CDR3 DNA: TGTGCCAGCAGCTTGACAGGCGGGGTCTCTGGGGCCAACGTCCTGACTTTC; CDR3 protein: CASSLTGGVSGANVLTF
D gene: TRBD2; V gene: TRBV10-2; clone size: .; J gene: TRBJ2-3; CDR3 DNA: TGCGCCAGCAAACGAACTAGCGGGATGCCCCCCGGGGATACGCAGTATTTT; CDR3 protein: CASKRTSGMPPGDTQYF
D gene: TRBD1; V gene: TRBV7-2; clone size: once; J gene: TRBJ2-4; CDR3 DNA: TGTGCCAGCAGCTTAACGCAGGGGGAGAACATTCAGTACTTC; CDR3 protein: CASSLTQGENIQYF
D gene: .; V gene: TRBV5-4; clone size: .; J gene: TRBJ2-3; CDR3 DNA: TGTGCCAGCAGCTTGGCTAGCGCCCCTTGGGGCACAGATACGCAGTATTTT; CDR3 protein: CASSLASAPWGTDTQYF
D gene: TRBD2; V gene: TRBV11-1; clone size: .; J gene: TRBJ2-1; CDR3 DNA: TGTGCCAGCAGCTCCGTAGCGGGATACAATGAGCAGTTCTTC; CDR3 protein: CASSSVAGYNEQFF
D gene: TRBD2; V gene: TRBV7-9; clone size: .; J gene: TRBJ2-7; CDR3 DNA: TGTGCCAGCAGCGACTCCTTCCCCGGGACTAGCGGCAGAACCTACGAGCAGTACTTC; CDR3 protein: CASSDSFPGTSGRTYEQYF
D gene: .; V gene: TRBV7-2; clone size: .; J gene: TRBJ1-5; CDR3 DNA: TGTGCCAGCGCTGGGGGGGGGAATCAGCCCCAGCATTTT; CDR3 protein: CASAGGGNQPQHF
D gene: .; V gene: TRBV6-6; clone size: once; J gene: TRBJ1-1; CDR3 DNA: TGTGCCAGCACCCCGTCGGGTTGGGACACTGAAGCTTTCTTT; CDR3 protein: CASTPSGWDTEAFF
D gene: .; V gene: TRBV11-2; clone size: once; J gene: TRBJ2-3; CDR3 DNA: TGTGCCAGCAGCTCCAGAGGAGACCCGGGGTATGCAGATACGCAGTATTTT; CDR3 protein: CASSSRGDPGYADTQYF
D gene: .; V gene: TRBV5-1; clone size: .; J gene: TRBJ2-7; CDR3 DNA: TGCGCCAGCAGCTGGGAGACTAGTTCCTACGAGCAGTACTTC; CDR3 protein: CASSWETSSYEQYF
D gene: TRBD1; V gene: TRBV5-5; clone size: few; J gene: TRBJ1-2; CDR3 DNA: TGTGCCAGCAGCTCATTTGGACAGGGCCACTATGGCTACACCTTC; CDR3 protein: CASSSFGQGHYGYTF
D gene: .; V gene: TRBV9; clone size: once; J gene: TRBJ1-2; CDR3 DNA: TGTGCCAGCAGCGCTGACCCAGGGACACTCAACTATGGCTACACCTTC; CDR3 protein: CASSADPGTLNYGYTF
D gene: .; V gene: TRBV6-6; clone size: .; J gene: TRBJ1-1; CDR3 DNA: TGTGCCAGCAGTTACGCACCAGAGGTGACCACTGAAGCTTTCTTT; CDR3 protein: CASSYAPEVTTEAFF
D gene: TRBD1; V gene: TRBV5-1; clone size: .; J gene: TRBJ2-5; CDR3 DNA: TGCGCCAGCAGCTTGGAGGGGACAGGGGAGACCCAGTACTTC; CDR3 protein: CASSLEGTGETQYF
D gene: .; V gene: TRBV4-1; clone size: once; J gene: TRBJ1-1; CDR3 DNA: TGCGCCAGCAGCCAAGGTCCAGGGTGGAGATCTGAAGCTTTCTTT; CDR3 protein: CASSQGPGWRSEAFF
D gene: TRBD2; V gene: TRBV5-1; clone size: .; J gene: TRBJ2-1; CDR3 DNA: TGCGCCAGCAGCTTGGTTTTTCCCGGGACAGAACTAGCGGGTTACTACAATGAGCAGTTCTTC; CDR3 protein: CASSLVFPGTELAGYYNEQFF
D gene: TRBD2; V gene: TRBV5-6; clone size: .; J gene: TRBJ2-2; CDR3 DNA: TGTGCCAGCAGCTTGTTCTGGCGGGAGGTCACCGGGGAGCTGTTTTTT; CDR3 protein: CASSLFWREVTGELFF
D gene: .; V gene: TRBV18; clone size: .; J gene: TRBJ2-2; CDR3 DNA: TGTGCCAGCTCACCACCTCTTCTGGCCACCGGGGAGCTGTTTTTT; CDR3 protein: CASSPPLLATGELFF
D gene: TRBD1; V gene: TRBV10-1; clone size: .; J gene: TRBJ2-7; CDR3 DNA: TGCGCCAGCAGCCAGGGGACAGGGCGCCACGAGCAGTACTTC; CDR3 protein: CASSQGTGRHEQYF
D gene: TRBD1; V gene: TRBV11-2; clone size: .; J gene: TRBJ1-1; CDR3 DNA: TGTGCCAGCAGCTTAAGGGGGCGGAACACTGAAGCTTTCTTT; CDR3 protein: CASSLRGRNTEAFF
D gene: .; V gene: TRBV5-1; clone size: .; J gene: TRBJ2-2; CDR3 DNA: TGCGCCAGCAGCTTCCGGGGCGGGGAGCTGTTTTTT; CDR3 protein: CASSFRGGELFF
D gene: .; V gene: TRBV2; clone size: .; J gene: TRBJ1-2; CDR3 DNA: TGTGCCAGCAGTGTACGGGGGATGGACTATGGCTACACCTTC; CDR3 protein: CASSVRGMDYGYTF
D gene: .; V gene: TRBV28; clone size: .; J gene: TRBJ2-7; CDR3 DNA: TGTGCCAGCAGCCCCGGGGGCGGGAGCTCCTACGAGCAGTACTTC; CDR3 protein: CASSPGGGSSYEQYF
D gene: TRBD2; V gene: TRBV28; clone size: .; J gene: TRBJ2-1; CDR3 DNA: TGTGCCAGCAGTTTGGGCGGGAGGCGAAATGAGCAGTTCTTC; CDR3 protein: CASSLGGRRNEQFF
D gene: .; V gene: TRBV11-2; clone size: .; J gene: TRBJ2-5; CDR3 DNA: TGTGCCAGCAGCCCCGGGAGGGCCAGGGGGAGTGGAGAGACCCAGTACTTC; CDR3 protein: CASSPGRARGSGETQYF
D gene: TRBD1; V gene: TRBV28; clone size: .; J gene: TRBJ2-7; CDR3 DNA: TGTGCCAGCATAACAGGGGGTACCTACGAGCAGTACTTC; CDR3 protein: CASITGGTYEQYF